This TCR beta chain was found in a study of early T cells in non-severe SARS-CoV-2 infection. For the study at large: Bulk RNA from unsorted whole blood was sequenced; chains were unpaired. Study-wide results and caveats: The matching step, a VDJdb search, favored anti-spike CD8 responses and missed private and CD4 specificities.

In germline, CDR1 is DFQATT, CDR2 SNEGSKA (reference sequence). With V trimmed by 1 base and J by 3 bases, 1 base remained unmatched. This CDR3 region has 14 residues. Unique molecular identifiers (one per individual cDNA molecule) were attached. TCRdb itself ran the 5' RACE reads through MiXCR, one entry per CDR3 protein. The sample shows 26,000 or so distinct CDR3 sequences, more than 4.5% of them seen only once. This clonotype was found many times. Its antigen remains unidentified. This receptor was taken from an adult who was a healthcare worker with PCR-confirmed SARS-CoV-2 infection or an uninfected control (not recorded which). Sequencing was carried out using whole blood. This sequence joins TRBV20-1 and TRBJ2-1; TRBD1 matches at 9 bases. CDR3 bases: TGCAGTGCTAGAGTGACAGGGGGCTACAATGAGCAGTTCTTC. Its protein product is CSARVTGGYNEQFF.